The 29 T cell receptor beta chains presented below share a single source sample, sequenced in a study of blood T cell repertoires in COVID-19. Sequenced by immunoSEQ multiplex PCR; TCRdb stores in-frame clones only, minus some. The sample contains 85,000 to 120,000 clones, roughly 90% of which appear only once. The sample consisted of peripheral blood. The receptors originated from a woman aged 45-65 years with COVID-19, enrolled during active disease.

This clone appeared a single time. This chain connects TRBV5-8 to TRBJ1-6, with D uncertain. The CDR3 length is 15 residues. In germline, CDR1 is SGHTS, CDR2 YDEGEE. The V end lost 1 base, the J end lost 4 bases, and 9 bases lay between the germline ends. The CDR3, as DNA: TGTGCCAGCAGCTTGAGTACAGTATATAATTCACCCCTCCACTTT. Its translation: CASSLSTVYNSPLHF.

This chain links TRBV5-4 with TRBJ1-2; D is unresolved. CDR1 is SGHNT and CDR2 is YYREEE in the germline V gene (reference sequence). The CDR3 sequence is 16 residues long. Trimming took 1 base from V and 0 from J, leaving 13 bases between them. Written as DNA, the CDR3 is TGTGCCAGCAGCTTGAATGTCAGGAAGACTAACTATGGCTACACCTTC. Translated: CASSLNVRKTNYGYTF.

This rearrangement joins TRBV6-5 to TRBJ1-1, with 8 bases lining up with TRBD1. Trimming cost V 6 bases and J 10 bases; bases outside gene matches: 7. Looked up from germline, CDR1 is MNHEY and CDR2 is SVGAGI. This CDR3 has 12 residues. This CDR3 reads CASSVRGQRAFF. The CDR3 nucleotides are TGTGCCAGCAGCGTCAGGGGGCAGAGAGCTTTCTTT.

This clone occurred once. Here the CDR3 DNA reads TGCAGTGCTAGTGTTTTCGGGGCGGGGCTCACAGATACGCAGTATTTT. This gives the protein CSASVFGAGLTDTQYF. The genes are TRBV20-1 and TRBJ2-3; weak D call: TRBD2 (6 bases). Germline V gene lookup returns CDR1 DFQATT and CDR2 SNEGSKA (reference sequence). The CDR3 runs to 16 residues. V lost 3 bases, J lost 2 bases, and 18 bases lay in between.

The chain joins TRBV14 to TRBJ2-1, with D perhaps matching TRBD2 (7 bases). CDR1 is SGHDN, CDR2 FVKESK, per germline. V was cut by 0 bases and J by 8 bases, with 11 bases left in between. This CDR3 is built from 14 residues. CDR3 in amino acids: CASSQDRGAYEQFF. The DNA for the CDR3 is TGTGCCAGCAGCCAAGATCGGGGGGCCTATGAGCAGTTCTTC. The full variable domain, rest sourced from reference TRBV14 and TRBJ2-1, is EAGVTQFPSHSVIEKGQTVTLRCDPISGHDNLYWYRRVMGKEIKFLLHFVKESKQDESGMPNNRFLAERTGGTYSTLKVQPAELEDSGVYFCASSQDRGAYEQFFGPGTRLTVL.

This chain's CDR3 is CASSQGEGGYSNQPQHF. The CDR3 DNA sequence: TGTGCCAGCAGCCAAGGGGAAGGGGGCTATAGCAATCAGCCCCAGCATTTT. The gene calls are TRBV3-1 (or the pseudogene TRBV3-2) and TRBJ1-5; the match to TRBD1 covers 7 bases. The CDR3 is made up of 17 amino acids. Germline V gene lookup returns CDR1 LGHDT and CDR2 YNNKEL (reference sequence). Losses at the gene ends were 1 base for V and 0 bases for J; bases not matched to a gene: 6.

The V gene is TRBV6-2 or TRBV6-3, the J gene TRBJ1-5; possibly TRBD1 for D (5 bases). The CDR3 has 14 amino acids. The V and J ends lost 3 bases and 4 bases respectively, with 10 bases between them. Germline CDR1 is MNHEY and CDR2 is SVGEGT. The CDR3 region is CASSYPGGNQPQHF. The CDR3 DNA sequence: TGTGCCAGCAGTTATCCGGGGGGGAATCAGCCCCAGCATTTT.

The chain links TRBV19 to TRBJ1-2; D is unresolved. The V gene's germline CDR1 is LNHDA and CDR2 SQIVND (reference sequence). Trimming took off 2 bases at V and 6 bases at J, with 10 bases between the two ends. The CDR3 runs to 13 residues. The CDR3 sequence is CASSINVRNGYTF. The DNA for the CDR3 is TGTGCCAGTAGTATAAACGTCAGGAATGGCTACACCTTC.

The V and J genes are TRBV27 and TRBJ1-5; D is ambiguous. The germline CDR1 and CDR2 sequences are MNHEY and SMNVEV (reference sequence). The CDR3 extends over 14 amino acids. The V end lost 4 bases, the J end lost 5 bases, and 12 bases lay between the germline ends. The CDR3 loop is CASSSTPQDQPQHF. The CDR3, as DNA: TGTGCCAGCAGTTCGACACCTCAGGATCAGCCCCAGCATTTT.

CDR3 residues: CASRSRGASNYGYTF. The DNA of the CDR3 is TGTGCCAGTAGGAGCAGGGGGGCCTCTAACTATGGCTACACCTTC. The J gene is TRBJ1-2, the V gene TRBV19, with 7 nucleotides matching TRBD1. CDR3 length: 15 amino acids. Germline V lookup: CDR1 LNHDA, CDR2 SQIVND (reference sequence). V trimming: 6 bases; J trimming: 0 bases; junction bases outside the gene matches: 7.

This chain joins TRBV27 and TRBJ2-1, with D perhaps TRBD2 (6 bases). The germline V and J ends were trimmed by 5 bases and 2 bases, with 16 bases remaining between them. There are 16 residues in the CDR3. CDR1 is MNHEY, CDR2 SMNVEV, per germline (reference sequence). CDR3 sequence (DNA): TGTGCCAGCAGTCCCGGCCTAGCGTCTCCCTACAATGAGCAGTTCTTC. This encodes CASSPGLASPYNEQFF.

This sequence joins TRBV21-1 and TRBJ2-1; TRBD1, as called in the table, went unchecked against the DNA. TRBV21-1 is classified as a pseudogene. CDR3 length: 18 residues. The CDR3 region is CASSKPAMDRGRVGEQFF. As DNA, the CDR3 is TGTGCCAGCAGCAAGCCGGCCATGGACAGGGGGCGGGTCGGTGAGCAGTTCTTC.

The chain is built from TRBV12-5 and TRBJ1-1; no clear D gene. Germline-derived CDR1 and CDR2 are LGHNT and FRNRAP. The CDR3 is 17 residues long. Trimming stripped 4 bases from V and 5 bases from J, with 23 bases between. CDR3 in DNA: TGTGCTAGTGGTTCCCGCTCCCTACCCGGGATAGAGACTGAAGCTTTCTTT. Its protein is CASGSRSLPGIETEAFF.

This clone appeared once. The CDR3 coding sequence is TGCGCCAGCAGATACCACTCCGGGACAGGGGTAAAGGAGCAGTTCTTC. Translation gives CASRYHSGTGVKEQFF. The chain carries TRBV5-1 and TRBJ2-1; 10 nucleotides align to TRBD1. Germline V lookup: CDR1 SGHRS, CDR2 YFSETQ. With V trimmed by 5 bases and J by 10 bases, 15 bases remained unmatched. The CDR3 contains 16 residues.

The chain is built from TRBV25-1 and TRBJ1-6; no reliable D call. Trimming shortened V by 3 bases and J by 9 bases, and 24 bases separated the two germline ends. This CDR3 is built from 18 residues. Per germline, CDR1 MGHDK and CDR2 SYGVNS. The DNA of the CDR3 is TGTGCCAGCAGTGACTCGGGTTTGTTGCCCGACGTAATTTCACCCCTCCACTTT. Protein sequence: CASSDSGLLPDVISPLHF.

The chain is built from TRBV19 and TRBJ1-2, with D unclear. CDR3 length: 14 residues. Looked up from germline, CDR1 is LNHDA and CDR2 is SQIVND (reference sequence). The V and J ends lost 3 bases and 4 bases respectively, with 12 bases between them. The CDR3 nucleotides read TGTGCCAGTAGTATTCAGCAACCTAGCTATGGCTACACCTTC. This gives the protein CASSIQQPSYGYTF. The full variable domain, rest sourced from reference TRBV19 and TRBJ1-2, is DGGITQSPKYLFRKEGQNVTLSCEQNLNHDAMYWYRQDPGQGLRLIYYSQIVNDFQKGDIAEGYSVSREKKESFPLTVTSAQKNPTAFYLCASSIQQPSYGYTFGSGTRLTVV.

This chain joins TRBV10-3 and TRBJ2-3; 8 nucleotides match TRBD2. Germline V gene data show CDR1 as ENHRY and CDR2 as SYGVKD. The V and J ends lost 9 bases and 0 bases, in that order; junction bases with no gene match: 5. The CDR3 is made up of 14 amino acids. The chain's CDR3 is CAIIAGPSTDTQYF. In DNA form, the CDR3 reads TGTGCCATAATAGCGGGGCCTAGCACAGATACGCAGTATTTT.

This chain joins TRBV4-3 and TRBJ2-2, with 8 bases that match TRBD1. V was pared by 0 bases and J by 3 bases, with 6 bases of the junction left unmatched. The germline V gene encodes CDR1 LGHNA and CDR2 YSLEER. This CDR3 contains 17 residues. CDR3 in DNA: TGCGCCAGCAGCCAAGAGGCGGGGACAGGACACACCGGGGAGCTGTTTTTT. This gives the protein CASSQEAGTGHTGELFF.

The chain is built from TRBV27 and TRBJ2-3, with a tentative D call TRBD1 (6 bases). Trimming took 6 bases from V and 6 from J, leaving 22 bases between them. The CDR3 runs 16 residues. Germline V lookup: CDR1 MNHEY, CDR2 SMNVEV (reference sequence). The CDR3 reads CASRGRWTADRDTQYF. CDR3 in DNA: TGTGCCAGCAGAGGTCGGTGGACAGCCGACAGGGATACGCAGTATTTT.

The chain uses TRBV4-1 and TRBJ1-2; TRBD1 agrees at 8 bases. Per the germline V gene, CDR1 is MGHRA and CDR2 is YSYEKL. The CDR3 is 16 residues long. J gave up 5 bases and V 4 bases, and 12 bases lay outside the gene matches. The CDR3 DNA follows: TGCGCCAGCAGCCTAGGGCCGGGACAGGAGGGATATGGCTACACCTTC. Its translation is CASSLGPGQEGYGYTF.

The rearrangement links TRBV10-1 to TRBJ2-7, with 11 positions matching TRBD1. CDR3 length: 14 residues. J lost 8 bases, V lost 6 bases, and 9 bases had no gene match. The germline V gene has CDR1 WNHNN and CDR2 SYGVQD (reference sequence). CDR3 loop: CASRTGTGGVQQYV. The CDR3 region has the DNA TGCGCCAGCAGGACCGGGACAGGGGGGGTGCAGCAGTACGTC.

The chain carries TRBV4-1 and TRBJ1-1; 7 nucleotides align to TRBD1. CDR1 and CDR2 from the germline V gene are MGHRA and YSYEKL. The CDR3 is made up of 15 amino acids. V was pared by 0 bases and J by 2 bases, with 3 bases of the junction left unmatched. CDR3 in DNA: TGCGCCAGCAGCCAAGAGCCAGGGGGAAACACTGAAGCTTTCTTT. Translation gives CASSQEPGGNTEAFF.

The rearrangement links TRBV7-8 to TRBJ1-5; 7 bases match TRBD1. After removal of 4 bases from V and 9 bases from J, the junction contained 12 bases not matched to a gene. The CDR3 totals 15 residues. Germline V gives CDR1 SGHVS, CDR2 FQNEAQ. CDR3 sequence: CASSSGQASLGPQHF. DNA for the CDR3: TGTGCCAGCAGCTCCGGACAGGCTAGCCTAGGGCCCCAGCATTTT.

A single count supports this clone. The chain carries TRBV2 and TRBJ1-5; 11 nucleotides align to TRBD1. J was trimmed by 6 bases and V by 3 bases; bases with no gene match: 7. The germline V gene encodes CDR1 SNHLY and CDR2 FYNNEI. The CDR3 is 16 residues long. The CDR3 sequence: CASSDRRTGGGQPQHF. CDR3 nucleotides: TGTGCCAGCAGTGATCGTCGGACAGGGGGCGGTCAGCCCCAGCATTTT.

The chain is built from TRBV19 and TRBJ1-2; D possibly corresponds to TRBD1 (5 bases). Between the trimmed V and J ends, which lost 3 bases and 2 bases, there was a span of 13 bases. The CDR3 length is 15 residues. Germline CDR1 LNHDA, CDR2 SQIVND (reference sequence). CDR3 amino acids: CASSMSGGKNYGYTF. The CDR3 DNA reads as TGTGCCAGTAGTATGAGCGGGGGGAAGAACTATGGCTACACCTTC.

The CDR3 reads CASSFQVLNTGELFF. CDR3 sequence (DNA): TGTGCCAGCAGCTTCCAGGTTTTGAACACCGGGGAGCTGTTTTTT. The chain joins TRBV13 to TRBJ2-2; D unresolved. The V and J ends lost 3 bases and 1 base respectively, with 9 bases between them. Germline V gene lookup returns CDR1 PRHDT and CDR2 FYEKMQ (reference sequence). This CDR3 region has 15 residues.

This rearrangement joins TRBV10-3 to TRBJ2-3, with TRBD1 matching 7 bases. Looked up from germline, CDR1 is ENHRY and CDR2 is SYGVKD. This CDR3 region has 14 residues. V lost 6 bases and J lost 5; bases outside the gene matches: 8. In DNA form, the CDR3 reads TGTGCCATCAGGAGGGACAGCCAGGGAGATACGCAGTATTTT. Amino acids: CAIRRDSQGDTQYF.

This chain uses TRBV6-5 with TRBJ2-1, with 7 bases identical to TRBD1. Germline V gene data show CDR1 as MNHEY and CDR2 as SVGAGI. The V and J ends lost 2 bases and 9 bases, in that order; junction bases with no gene match: 4. The CDR3 contains 13 residues. CDR3 residues: CASSYDRASEQFF. Here the CDR3 DNA reads TGTGCCAGCAGTTACGACAGGGCGAGTGAGCAGTTCTTC.

The chain joins TRBV15 to TRBJ1-5; D might be TRBD1 (5 bases). Germline lookup yields CDR1 LNHNV and CDR2 YYDKDF (reference sequence). This CDR3 region has 13 residues. V shed 1 base and J shed 4 bases, with 5 bases lying between them. CDR3 amino acids: CATSRAGNQPQHF. In nucleotides, the CDR3 is TGTGCCACCAGCAGAGCAGGGAATCAGCCCCAGCATTTT.